Below, one T cell receptor beta chain is given with its context. These data originate in a study of blood T cell repertoires in COVID-19. Looking at the study overall: Material from acute and convalescent COVID-19 was sourced from the United States, Italy and Spain. Sample material is recorded as cDNA or gDNA derived from T cells, B-cell-depleted T cells, or PBMCs.

The CDR3 runs to 13 residues. Per the germline V gene, CDR1 is MRHNA and CDR2 is SNTAGT. V lost 6 bases to trimming and J lost 6 bases, with 14 bases between them. Original methodology: Amplification with reference gene primers provided the estimates of nucleated cell counts. Clones were sequenced by immunoSEQ multiplex PCR, and TCRdb holds only the in-frame ones, with some missing. Clonal size and the V and J genes are those of that table, whereas D and trimming came from the DNA. The repertoire includes roughly 43,000 clones, roughly 85% of them detected once, and approximately 8% sits in the top ten.

The source material was peripheral blood. The V and J genes are TRBV6-4 and TRBJ1-1; D is perhaps TRBD1 (6 bases). This clonotype was sampled from a man in his sixties with active COVID-19. Written as DNA, the CDR3 is TGTGCCAGCAGGCGGACAGCCTTAGCTGAAGCTTTCTTT. It encodes CASRRTALAEAFF.